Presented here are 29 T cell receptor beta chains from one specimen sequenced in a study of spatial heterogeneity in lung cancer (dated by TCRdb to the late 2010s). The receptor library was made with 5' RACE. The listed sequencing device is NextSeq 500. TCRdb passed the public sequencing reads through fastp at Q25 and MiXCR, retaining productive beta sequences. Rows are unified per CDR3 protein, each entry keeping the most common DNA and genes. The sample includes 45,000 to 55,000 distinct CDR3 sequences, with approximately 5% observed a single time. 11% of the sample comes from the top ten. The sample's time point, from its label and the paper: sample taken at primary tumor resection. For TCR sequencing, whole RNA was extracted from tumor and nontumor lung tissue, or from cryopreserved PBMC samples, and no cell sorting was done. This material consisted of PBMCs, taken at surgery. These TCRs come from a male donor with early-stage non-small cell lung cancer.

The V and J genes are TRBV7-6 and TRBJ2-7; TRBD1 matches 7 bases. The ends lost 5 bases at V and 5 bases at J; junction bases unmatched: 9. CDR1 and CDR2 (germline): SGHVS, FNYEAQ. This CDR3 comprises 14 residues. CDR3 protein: CASSRTGDDDEQYF. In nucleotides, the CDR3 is TGTGCCAGCAGCCGAACAGGGGACGACGACGAGCAGTACTTC.

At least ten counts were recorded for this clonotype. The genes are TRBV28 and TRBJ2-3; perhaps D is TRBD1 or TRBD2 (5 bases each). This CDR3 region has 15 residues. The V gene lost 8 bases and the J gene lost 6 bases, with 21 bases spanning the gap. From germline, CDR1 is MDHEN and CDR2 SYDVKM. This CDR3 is CASSRGPIVWDTQYF. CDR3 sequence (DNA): TGTGCCAGCTCACGGGGACCTATAGTGTGGGATACGCAGTATTTT. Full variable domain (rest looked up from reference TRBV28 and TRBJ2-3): DVKVTQSSRYLVKRTGEKVFLECVQDMDHENMFWYRQDPGLGLRLIYFSYDVKMKEKGDIPEGYSVSREKKERFSLILESASTNQTSMYLCASSRGPIVWDTQYFGPGTRLTVL.

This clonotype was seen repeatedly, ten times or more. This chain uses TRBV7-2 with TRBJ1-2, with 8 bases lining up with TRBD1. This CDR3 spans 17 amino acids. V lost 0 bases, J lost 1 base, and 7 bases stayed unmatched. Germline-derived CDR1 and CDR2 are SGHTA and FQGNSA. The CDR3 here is CASSLAWGTGNNYGYTF. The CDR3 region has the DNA TGTGCCAGCAGCTTAGCCTGGGGGACAGGCAATAACTATGGCTACACCTTC.

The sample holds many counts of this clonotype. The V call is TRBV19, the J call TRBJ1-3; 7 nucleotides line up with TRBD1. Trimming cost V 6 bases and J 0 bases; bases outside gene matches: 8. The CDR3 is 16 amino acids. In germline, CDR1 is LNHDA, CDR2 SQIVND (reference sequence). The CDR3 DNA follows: TGTGCCAGTAGGGCCTTCGGGGACAGCTCTGGAAACACCATATATTTT. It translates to CASRAFGDSSGNTIYF.

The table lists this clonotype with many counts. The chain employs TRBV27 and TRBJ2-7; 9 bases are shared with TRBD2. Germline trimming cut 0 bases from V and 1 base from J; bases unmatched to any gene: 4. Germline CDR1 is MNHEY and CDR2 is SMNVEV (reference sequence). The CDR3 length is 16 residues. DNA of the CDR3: TGTGCCAGCAGTTTATCCCTAGCGGGATCGTCCTACGAGCAGTACTTC. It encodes CASSLSLAGSSYEQYF.

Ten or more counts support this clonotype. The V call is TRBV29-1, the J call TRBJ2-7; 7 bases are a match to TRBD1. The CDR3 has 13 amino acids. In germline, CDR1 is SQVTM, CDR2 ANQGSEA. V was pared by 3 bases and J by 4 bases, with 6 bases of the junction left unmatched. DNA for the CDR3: TGCAGCGTTGAGACGGACAGGATGTACGAGCAGTACTTC. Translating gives CSVETDRMYEQYF.

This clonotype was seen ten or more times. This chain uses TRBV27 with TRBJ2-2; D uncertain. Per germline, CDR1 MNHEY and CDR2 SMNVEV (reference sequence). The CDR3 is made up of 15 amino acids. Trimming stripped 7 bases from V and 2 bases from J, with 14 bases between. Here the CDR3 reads CASTLGHPNTGELFF. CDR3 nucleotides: TGTGCCAGCACCCTAGGGCATCCAAACACCGGGGAGCTGTTTTTT.

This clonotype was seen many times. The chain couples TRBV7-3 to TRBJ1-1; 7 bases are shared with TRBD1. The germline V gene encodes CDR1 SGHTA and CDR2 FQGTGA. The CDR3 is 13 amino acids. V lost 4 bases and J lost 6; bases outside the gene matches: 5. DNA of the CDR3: TGTGCCAGCAGCTCTGACAGGGAATCTGAAGCTTTCTTT. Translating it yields CASSSDRESEAFF.

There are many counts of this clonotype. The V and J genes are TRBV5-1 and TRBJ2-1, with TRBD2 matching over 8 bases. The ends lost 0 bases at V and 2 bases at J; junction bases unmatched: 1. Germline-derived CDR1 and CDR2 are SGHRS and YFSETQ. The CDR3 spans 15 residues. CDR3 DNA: TGCGCCAGCAGCTTGGAAGCGGGAGCCTACAATGAGCAGTTCTTC. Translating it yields CASSLEAGAYNEQFF. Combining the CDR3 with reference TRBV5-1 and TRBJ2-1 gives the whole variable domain KAGVTQTPRYLIKTRGQQVTLSCSPISGHRSVSWYQQTPGQGLQFLFEYFSETQRNKGNFPGRFSGRQFSNSRSEMNVSTLELGDSALYLCASSLEAGAYNEQFFGPGTRLTVL.

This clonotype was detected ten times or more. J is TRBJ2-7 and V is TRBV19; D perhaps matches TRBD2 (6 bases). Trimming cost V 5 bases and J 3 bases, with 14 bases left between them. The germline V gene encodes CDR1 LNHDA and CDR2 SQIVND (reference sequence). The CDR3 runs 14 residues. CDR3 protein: CASSPQAGSYEQYF. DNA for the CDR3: TGTGCCAGTAGTCCCCAGGCGGGGAGCTACGAGCAGTACTTC.

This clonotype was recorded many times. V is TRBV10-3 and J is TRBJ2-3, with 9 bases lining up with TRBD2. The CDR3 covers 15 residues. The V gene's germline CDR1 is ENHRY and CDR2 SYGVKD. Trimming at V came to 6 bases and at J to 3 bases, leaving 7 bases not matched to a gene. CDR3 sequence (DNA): TGTGCCATCAGGAGGACTAGCGCGAGGACAGATACGCAGTATTTT. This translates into CAIRRTSARTDTQYF.

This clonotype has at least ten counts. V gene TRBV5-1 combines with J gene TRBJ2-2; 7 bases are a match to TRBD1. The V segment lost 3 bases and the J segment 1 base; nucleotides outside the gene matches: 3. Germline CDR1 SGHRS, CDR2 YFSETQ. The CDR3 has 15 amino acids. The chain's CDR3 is CASSSRDRNTGELFF. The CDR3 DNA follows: TGCGCCAGCAGCTCCCGGGACAGGAACACCGGGGAGCTGTTTTTT.

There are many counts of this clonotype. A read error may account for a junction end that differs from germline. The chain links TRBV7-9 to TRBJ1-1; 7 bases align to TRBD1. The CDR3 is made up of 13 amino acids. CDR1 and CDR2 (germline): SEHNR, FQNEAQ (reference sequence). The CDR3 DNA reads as TGTGCCAACAGCTCCCGCAGGGGGAATGAAGCTTTCTTT. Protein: CANSSRRGNEAFF.

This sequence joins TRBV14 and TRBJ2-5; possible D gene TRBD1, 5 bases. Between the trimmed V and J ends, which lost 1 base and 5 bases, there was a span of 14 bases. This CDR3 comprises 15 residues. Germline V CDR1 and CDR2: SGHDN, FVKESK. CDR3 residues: CASSQVETAGETQYF. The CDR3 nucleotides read TGTGCCAGCAGCCAAGTTGAAACAGCAGGGGAGACCCAGTACTTC.

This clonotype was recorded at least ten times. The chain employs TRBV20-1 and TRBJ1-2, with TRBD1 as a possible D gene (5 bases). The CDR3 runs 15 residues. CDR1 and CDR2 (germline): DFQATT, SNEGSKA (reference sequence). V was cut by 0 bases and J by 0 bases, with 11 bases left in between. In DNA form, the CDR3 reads TGCAGTGCTAGAGACCCACGGGGGGCTAACTATGGCTACACCTTC. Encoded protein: CSARDPRGANYGYTF.

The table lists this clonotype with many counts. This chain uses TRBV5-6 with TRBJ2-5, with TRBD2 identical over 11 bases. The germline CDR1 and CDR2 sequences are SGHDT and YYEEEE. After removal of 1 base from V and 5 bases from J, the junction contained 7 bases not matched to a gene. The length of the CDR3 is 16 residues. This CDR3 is CASSLFTSGSTETQYF. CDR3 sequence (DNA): TGTGCCAGCAGCTTGTTCACTAGCGGGAGCACGGAGACCCAGTACTTC.

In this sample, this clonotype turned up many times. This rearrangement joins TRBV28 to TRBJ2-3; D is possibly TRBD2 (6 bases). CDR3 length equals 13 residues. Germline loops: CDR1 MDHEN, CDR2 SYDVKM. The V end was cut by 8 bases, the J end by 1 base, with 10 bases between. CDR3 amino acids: CASLRRGTDTQYF. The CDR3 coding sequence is TGTGCCAGCCTAAGGAGGGGCACAGATACGCAGTATTTT.

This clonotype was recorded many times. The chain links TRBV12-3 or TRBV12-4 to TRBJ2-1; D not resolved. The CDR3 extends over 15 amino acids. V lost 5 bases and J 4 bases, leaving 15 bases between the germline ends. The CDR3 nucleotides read TGTGCCAGCAGTCCAGGCTTGGCGCTATACAATGAGCAGTTCTTC. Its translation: CASSPGLALYNEQFF.

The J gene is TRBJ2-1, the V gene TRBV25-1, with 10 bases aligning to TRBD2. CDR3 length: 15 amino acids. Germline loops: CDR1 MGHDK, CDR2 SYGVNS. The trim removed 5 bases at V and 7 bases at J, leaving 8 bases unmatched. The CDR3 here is CASSKAGGLRNEQFF. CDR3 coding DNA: TGTGCCAGCAGTAAAGCGGGAGGGTTGAGGAATGAGCAGTTCTTC.

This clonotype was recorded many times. In nucleotides, the CDR3 is TGCGCCAGCAGCAGAGGCCTCCATTCCTACAATGAGCAGTTCTTC. It codes for CASSRGLHSYNEQFF. V is TRBV5-1 and J is TRBJ2-1; D gene ambiguous. This CDR3 is 15 amino acids long. In germline, CDR1 is SGHRS, CDR2 YFSETQ. The V end was cut by 4 bases, the J end by 1 base, with 12 bases between.

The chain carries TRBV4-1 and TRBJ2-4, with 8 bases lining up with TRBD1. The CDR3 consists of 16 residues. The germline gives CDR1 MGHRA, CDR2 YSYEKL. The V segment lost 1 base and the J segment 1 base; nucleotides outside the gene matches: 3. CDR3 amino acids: CASSQVGDRAKNIQYF. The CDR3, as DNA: TGCGCCAGCAGCCAAGTTGGGGACAGGGCCAAAAACATTCAGTACTTC.

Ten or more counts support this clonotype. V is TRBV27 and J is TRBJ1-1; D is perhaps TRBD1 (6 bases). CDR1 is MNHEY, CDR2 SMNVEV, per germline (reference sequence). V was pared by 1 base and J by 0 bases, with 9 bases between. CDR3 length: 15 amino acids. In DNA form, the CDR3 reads TGTGCCAGCAGTTTATATGGGGGCATGAACACTGAAGCTTTCTTT. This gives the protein CASSLYGGMNTEAFF.

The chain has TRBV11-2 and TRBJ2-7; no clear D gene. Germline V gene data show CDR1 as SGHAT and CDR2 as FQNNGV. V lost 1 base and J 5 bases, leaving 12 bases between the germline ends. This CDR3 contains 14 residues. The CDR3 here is CASSLGTYRDEQYF. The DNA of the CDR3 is TGTGCCAGCAGCTTAGGCACTTACCGGGACGAGCAGTACTTC.

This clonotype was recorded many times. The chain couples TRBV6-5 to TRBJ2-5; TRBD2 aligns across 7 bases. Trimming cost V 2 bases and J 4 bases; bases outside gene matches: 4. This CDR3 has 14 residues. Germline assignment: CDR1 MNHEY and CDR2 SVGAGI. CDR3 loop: CASSYTGGRETQYF. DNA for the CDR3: TGTGCCAGCAGTTACACGGGGGGTCGAGAGACCCAGTACTTC.

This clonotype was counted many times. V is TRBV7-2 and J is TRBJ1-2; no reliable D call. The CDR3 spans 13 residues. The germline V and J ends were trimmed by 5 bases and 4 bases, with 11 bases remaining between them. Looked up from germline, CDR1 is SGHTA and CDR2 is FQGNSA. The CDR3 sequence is CASSEMGVYGYTF. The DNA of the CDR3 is TGTGCCAGCAGCGAAATGGGTGTCTATGGCTACACCTTC. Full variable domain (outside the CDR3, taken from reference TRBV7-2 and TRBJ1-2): GAGVSQSPSNKVTEKGKDVELRCDPISGHTALYWYRQSLGQGLEFLIYFQGNSAPDKSGLPSDRFSAERTGGSVSTLTIQRTQQEDSAVYLCASSEMGVYGYTFGSGTRLTVV.

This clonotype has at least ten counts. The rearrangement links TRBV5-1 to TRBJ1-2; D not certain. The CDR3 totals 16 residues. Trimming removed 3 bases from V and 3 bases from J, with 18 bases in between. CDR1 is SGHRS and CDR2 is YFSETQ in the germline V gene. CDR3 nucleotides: TGCGCCAGCAGCTCCCATGGAGAGGACGGGCACTATGGCTACACCTTC. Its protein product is CASSSHGEDGHYGYTF.

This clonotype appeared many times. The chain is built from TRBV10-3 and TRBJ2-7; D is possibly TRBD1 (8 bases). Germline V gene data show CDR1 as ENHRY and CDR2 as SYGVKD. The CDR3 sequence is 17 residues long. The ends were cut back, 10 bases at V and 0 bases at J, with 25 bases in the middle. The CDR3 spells CASKTGEGAGASYEQYF. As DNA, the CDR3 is TGTGCCAGCAAGACAGGGGAAGGGGCGGGAGCCTCCTACGAGCAGTACTTC.

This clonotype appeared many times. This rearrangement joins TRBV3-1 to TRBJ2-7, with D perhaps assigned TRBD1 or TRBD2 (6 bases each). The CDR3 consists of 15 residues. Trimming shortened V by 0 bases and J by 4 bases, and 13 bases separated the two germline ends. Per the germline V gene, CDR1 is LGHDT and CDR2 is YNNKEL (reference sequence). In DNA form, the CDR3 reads TGTGCCAGCAGCCAAGATGTCGGGGGCAAGTACGAGCAGTACTTC. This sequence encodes CASSQDVGGKYEQYF.

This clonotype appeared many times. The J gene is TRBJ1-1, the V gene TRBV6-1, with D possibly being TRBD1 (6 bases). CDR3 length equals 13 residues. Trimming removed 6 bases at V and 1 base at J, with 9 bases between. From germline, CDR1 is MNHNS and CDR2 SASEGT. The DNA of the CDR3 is TGTGCCAGCAGAGGGACATCGAACACTGAAGCTTTCTTT. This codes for CASRGTSNTEAFF.